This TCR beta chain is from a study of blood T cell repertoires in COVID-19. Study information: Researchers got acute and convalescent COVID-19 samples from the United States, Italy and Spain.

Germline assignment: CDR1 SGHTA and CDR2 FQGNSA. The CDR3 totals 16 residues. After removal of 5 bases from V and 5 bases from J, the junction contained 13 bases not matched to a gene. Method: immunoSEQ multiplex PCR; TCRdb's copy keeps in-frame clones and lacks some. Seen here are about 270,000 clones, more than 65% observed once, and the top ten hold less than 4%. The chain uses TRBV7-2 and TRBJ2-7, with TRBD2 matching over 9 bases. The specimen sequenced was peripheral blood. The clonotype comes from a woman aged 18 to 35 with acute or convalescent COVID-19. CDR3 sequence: CASSPRWSGGPHEQYF. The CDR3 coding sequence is TGTGCCAGCAGCCCCAGGTGGAGCGGGGGGCCCCACGAGCAGTACTTC. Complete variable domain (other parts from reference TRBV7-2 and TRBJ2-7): GAGVSQSPSNKVTEKGKDVELRCDPISGHTALYWYRQSLGQGLEFLIYFQGNSAPDKSGLPSDRFSAERTGGSVSTLTIQRTQQEDSAVYLCASSPRWSGGPHEQYFGPGTRLTVT.